This T cell receptor beta chain was profiled in a study of cytomegalovirus exposure and HLA in healthy donors. Points from the study as a whole: TCR beta chains numbering 150 to 200 were designated cytomegalovirus-associated. Earlier results showed most TCR beta V segments being productive about 90% or about 30% of the time.

The CDR3 loop spans 10 amino acids. The germline V gene has CDR1 SNHLY and CDR2 FYNNEI. V lost 4 bases, J lost 12 bases, and 10 bases lay in between. The PCR employed 60 Vbeta primers together with 13 Jbeta primers. Assay: immunoSEQ multiplex PCR; the TCRdb copy retains only in-frame clones and omits some. The repertoire consists of around 230,000 clones, with 70% to 90% occurring once and the leading ten covering 0.2% to 0.25%. Turning to this clone: Its antigen is currently unknown.

The clonotype was recovered from a girl aged 2-15 years in good health and CMV-seronegative. The chain combines TRBV2 with TRBJ2-7, with a tentative D call TRBD1 (6 bases). Sequencing input: PBMCs. The CDR3 reads CASSGTALYF. The CDR3 DNA follows: TGTGCCAGCAGTGGGACAGCCCTGTACTTC.